A single sample gave rise to the 9 T cell receptor beta chains below, sequenced in a study of T cell responses to AZD1222 COVID-19 vaccine. Clones were sequenced by immunoSEQ multiplex PCR, and TCRdb holds only the in-frame ones, with some missing. Of 130,000 to 150,000 clones listed, approximately 89% are singletons. The sequences come from peripheral blood, collected 28 days after the second AZD1222 dose. The source of these receptors is an adult who received the AZD1222 COVID-19 vaccine.

This chain uses TRBV5-5 with TRBJ2-3; the D gene could be TRBD1 or TRBD2 (5 bases each). CDR1 is SGHKS, CDR2 YYEKEE, per germline (reference sequence). The CDR3 totals 17 residues. The V end was cut by 0 bases, the J end by 4 bases, with 18 bases between. CDR3 bases: TGTGCCAGCAGCTTGGATCGGGACCACAGCTCACCAGATACGCAGTATTTT. Translating it yields CASSLDRDHSSPDTQYF.

The rearrangement uses TRBV6-6 and TRBJ2-7; 9 bases map to TRBD1. The CDR3 length is 14 residues. In germline, CDR1 is MNHNY, CDR2 SVGAGI (reference sequence). V lost 6 bases to trimming and J lost 3 bases; unmatched junction nucleotides: 6. The CDR3 coding sequence is TGTGCCAGCAGAAAGGGACAGGGAAACTACGAGCAGTACTTC. This codes for CASRKGQGNYEQYF.

CDR3 DNA sequence: TGTGCCAGCAGTTACGGGCAGAACCGCGGCTACACCTTC. Protein: CASSYGQNRGYTF. The V call is TRBV6-6, the J call TRBJ1-2; D is uncertain. V was pared by 2 bases and J by 8 bases, with 12 bases between. CDR1 is MNHNY and CDR2 is SVGAGI in the germline V gene (reference sequence). CDR3 length equals 13 residues.

The chain employs TRBV6-2 or TRBV6-3 and TRBJ2-7, with 13 bases that match TRBD2. Trimming took 6 bases from V and 2 from J; bases not matched to a gene: 13. The CDR3 loop spans 18 amino acids. Per germline, CDR1 MNHEY and CDR2 SVGEGT. The CDR3 nucleotides are TGTGCCAGCAGCCCTTTCTGGACTAGCGGGAGTTACACCTACGAGCAGTACTTC. The encoded protein is CASSPFWTSGSYTYEQYF.

The rearrangement uses TRBV28 and TRBJ1-5; 9 nucleotides line up with TRBD1. CDR3 length: 15 residues. V was pared by 5 bases and J by 5 bases, with 7 bases of the junction left unmatched. Germline CDR1 reads MDHEN; CDR2 reads SYDVKM. The CDR3 sequence: CASSLRDRAHQPQHF. The CDR3 DNA follows: TGTGCCAGCAGTCTCCGGGACAGGGCTCATCAGCCCCAGCATTTT.

The chain employs TRBV24-1 and TRBJ1-5, with D perhaps TRBD1 (6 bases). Germline assignment: CDR1 KGHDR and CDR2 SFDVKD. Trimming left V 3 bases short and J 1 base short, with 12 bases between. This CDR3 has 16 residues. The DNA for the CDR3 is TGTGCCACCAGTGATACACAGGGTCTCAGCAATCAGCCCCAGCATTTT. This gives the protein CATSDTQGLSNQPQHF.

The CDR3: CASSLQLDQPQHF. In DNA form, the CDR3 reads TGTGCCAGCAGTCTCCAACTAGATCAGCCCCAGCATTTT. The V gene is TRBV27, the J gene TRBJ1-5; D gene uncertain. The V end lost 5 bases, the J end lost 5 bases, and 10 bases lay between the germline ends. The germline V gene encodes CDR1 MNHEY and CDR2 SMNVEV (reference sequence). This CDR3 spans 13 amino acids.

The gene calls are TRBV4-3 and TRBJ2-3, with D possibly being TRBD1 (7 bases). Germline CDR1 LGHNA, CDR2 YSLEER. The CDR3 totals 14 residues. The V end was cut by 1 base, the J end by 5 bases, with 10 bases between. The CDR3 DNA follows: TGCGCCAGCAGCCAAGCGCAGGGGGGAGATACGCAGTATTTT. Its protein product is CASSQAQGGDTQYF.

This clone was detected only a few times. CDR3 DNA sequence: TGTGCCAGCAGCTTAGCGGGGGCAAATCCTTTCCTCGAGCAGTACTTC. Translated: CASSLAGANPFLEQYF. The genes are TRBV7-2 and TRBJ2-7; weak D call: TRBD1 (6 bases). Germline-derived CDR1 and CDR2 are SGHTA and FQGNSA. The length of the CDR3 is 16 residues. Trimming took off 0 bases at V and 6 bases at J, with 18 bases between the two ends.